These 19 T cell receptor beta chains share one sample of origin, sequenced in a study of blood T cell repertoires in COVID-19. Clones were read by immunoSEQ multiplex PCR, and TCRdb kept only the in-frame ones, dropping some. This sample has some 400,000 clones, with about 89% found just once. What was sequenced was PBMCs or T cells enriched from blood (not recorded which). These receptors all come from a man in his thirties or forties who had recovered from COVID-19.

This clone was recorded once. Different DNA sequences within this sample yield the same CDR3. This chain connects TRBV10-3 to TRBJ1-5; 9 nucleotides line up with TRBD1. Germline CDR1 ENHRY, CDR2 SYGVKD. V shed 8 bases, J shed 5 bases, and the junction held 4 bases outside the gene matches. CDR3 length: 13 amino acids. The CDR3 nucleotides read TGTGCCATCGGGGGACAGGGATATCAGCCCCAGCATTTT. This sequence encodes CAIGGQGYQPQHF.

The chain is built from TRBV19 and TRBJ1-5; 8 bases are shared with TRBD1. This CDR3 comprises 15 residues. Germline V lookup: CDR1 LNHDA, CDR2 SQIVND (reference sequence). Trimming at V came to 8 bases and at J to 3 bases, leaving 9 bases not matched to a gene. The CDR3 loop is CASRFDRGYNQPQHF. CDR3 nucleotide sequence: TGTGCCAGTCGGTTCGACAGGGGCTACAATCAGCCCCAGCATTTT.

The J gene is TRBJ2-2, the V gene TRBV7-3, with TRBD2 matching over 13 bases. V dropped 5 bases and J dropped 1; count of bases not matched to a gene: 13. Per the germline V gene, CDR1 is SGHTA and CDR2 is FQGTGA. The CDR3 is 20 amino acids. The CDR3 nucleotides are TGTGCCAGCAGCAAGCAAGGACTAGCGGGGGCCGACGGGAACACCGGGGAGCTGTTTTTT. This sequence encodes CASSKQGLAGADGNTGELFF.

The V gene is TRBV5-1, the J gene TRBJ1-1; 7 bases line up with TRBD1. The germline gives CDR1 SGHRS, CDR2 YFSETQ. This CDR3 is built from 16 residues. Unmatched junction bases numbered 9, after V lost 4 bases and J lost 0 bases. The CDR3 is CASSGGQRLMNTEAFF. CDR3 nucleotide sequence: TGCGCCAGCAGCGGGGGACAGCGACTAATGAACACTGAAGCTTTCTTT.

This chain joins TRBV5-1 and TRBJ2-7; D not resolved. Germline lookup yields CDR1 SGHRS and CDR2 YFSETQ. V lost 0 bases to trimming and J lost 5 bases, with 15 bases between them. This CDR3 has 15 residues. The CDR3 nucleotides read TGCGCCAGCAGCTTGGCCCGTGGCCTTTCGAACGAGCAGTACTTC. This encodes CASSLARGLSNEQYF.

This rearrangement joins TRBV5-4 to TRBJ1-6; 7 positions match TRBD1. V gave up 4 bases and J gave up 9 bases; unmatched junction bases: 10. The CDR3 runs to 15 residues. Germline loops: CDR1 SGHNT, CDR2 YYREEE (reference sequence). The CDR3 spells CASSTSDRVSSPLHF. CDR3 bases: TGTGCCAGCAGCACATCCGACAGGGTCTCTTCACCCCTCCACTTT.

The rearrangement uses TRBV5-4 and TRBJ1-2; 8 bases are shared with TRBD1. The V gene's germline CDR1 is SGHNT and CDR2 YYREEE (reference sequence). The CDR3 extends over 14 amino acids. With V trimmed by 3 bases and J by 4 bases, 5 bases remained unmatched. CDR3 nucleotide sequence: TGTGCCAGCAGCTCGGGACAGGCTGCCTATGGCTACACCTTC. Its protein product is CASSSGQAAYGYTF.

The rearrangement joins TRBV30 to TRBJ1-2; maybe TRBD1 (6 bases). The germline CDR1 and CDR2 sequences are GTSNPN and SVGIG (reference sequence). The CDR3 has 13 amino acids. V lost 5 bases, J lost 4 bases, and 14 bases lay in between. Here the CDR3 DNA reads TGTGCCTGGTTTCCCCCGGACAGCTATGGCTACACCTTC. Residues: CAWFPPDSYGYTF.

This chain connects TRBV7-9 to TRBJ2-5; D not resolved. CDR1 and CDR2 (germline): SEHNR, FQNEAQ (reference sequence). CDR3 length: 12 residues. The germline V and J ends were trimmed by 5 bases and 0 bases, with 4 bases remaining between them. CDR3 protein: CASSQYQETQYF. The CDR3 DNA follows: TGTGCCAGCAGCCAGTACCAAGAGACCCAGTACTTC.

The chain couples TRBV6-1 to TRBJ1-2; perhaps TRBD1 as D (5 bases). Germline V gene lookup returns CDR1 MNHNS and CDR2 SASEGT. This CDR3 region has 13 residues. V lost 1 base and J 5 bases, leaving 8 bases between the germline ends. The CDR3 sequence: CASSEEAGYGYTF. CDR3 sequence (DNA): TGTGCCAGCAGTGAAGAAGCAGGGTATGGCTACACCTTC.

This chain joins TRBV18 and TRBJ2-5; perhaps TRBD2 as D (5 bases). Germline values: CDR1 KGHSH, CDR2 LQKENI. Trimming removed 4 bases from V and 5 bases from J, with 8 bases in between. The CDR3 consists of 12 residues. The DNA for the CDR3 is TGTGCCAGCTCACGGGAGTTGGAGACCCAGTACTTC. It yields the protein CASSRELETQYF.

This rearrangement joins TRBV27 to TRBJ1-3; weak D call: TRBD1 (5 bases). With 2 bases removed from V and 3 bases from J, the gap between germline ends came to 8 bases. The CDR3 length is 14 residues. Germline V gene data show CDR1 as MNHEY and CDR2 as SMNVEV (reference sequence). For the CDR3, the DNA is TGTGCCAGCAGTTTAGGAGGGGTTGGAAACACCATATATTTT. Translated, it gives CASSLGGVGNTIYF.

This clone was recorded only once. The genes are TRBV30 and TRBJ2-1; 10 bases fit TRBD1. The germline V gene encodes CDR1 GTSNPN and CDR2 SVGIG (reference sequence). V shed 3 bases, J shed 5 bases, and the junction held 7 bases outside the gene matches. The CDR3 covers 15 residues. The CDR3 DNA follows: TGTGCCTGGAGCCACCTGGGACAGGGGAACAATGAGCAGTTCTTC. This codes for CAWSHLGQGNNEQFF.

J is TRBJ2-5 and V is TRBV30, with 10 bases that match TRBD2. The germline V gene encodes CDR1 GTSNPN and CDR2 SVGIG (reference sequence). Unmatched junction bases numbered 10, after V lost 5 bases and J lost 4 bases. The CDR3 covers 15 residues. The CDR3 region has the DNA TGTGCCTGGGCTACTAGCGGGGCCGCAGGAGAGACCCAGTACTTC. Its translation is CAWATSGAAGETQYF.

This clone was observed once. The chain links TRBV11-3 to TRBJ2-3; perhaps TRBD2 as D (6 bases). V gave up 5 bases and J gave up 2 bases, with 14 bases separating them. This CDR3 has 15 residues. Germline V CDR1 and CDR2: SGHNT, YENEEA. CDR3 sequence reads: CASSPEGLPTDTQYF. In DNA, the CDR3 is TGTGCCAGCAGCCCAGAGGGACTCCCCACAGATACGCAGTATTTT.

V gene TRBV3-1 (or the pseudogene TRBV3-2) combines with J gene TRBJ2-2, with D possibly TRBD1 on 5 matching bases. Germline CDR1 is LGHDT and CDR2 is YNNKEL (reference sequence). The CDR3 has 13 amino acids. V lost 2 bases, J lost 7 bases, and 8 bases lay in between. As DNA, the CDR3 is TGTGCCAGCAGCCAACTAAGGGGCGGGGAGCTGTTTTTT. Translation: CASSQLRGGELFF.

The rearrangement uses TRBV27 and TRBJ1-2; possibly TRBD1 for D (5 bases). The CDR3 is made up of 13 amino acids. The V and J ends lost 6 bases and 4 bases respectively, with 12 bases between them. Germline V CDR1 and CDR2: MNHEY, SMNVEV (reference sequence). The CDR3: CASRPTEIYGYTF. The CDR3 DNA is TGTGCCAGCAGGCCGACAGAAATCTATGGCTACACCTTC.

The chain employs TRBV5-6 and TRBJ2-1; D is possibly TRBD2 (5 bases). Between the trimmed V and J ends, which lost 1 base and 5 bases, there was a span of 13 bases. This CDR3 is built from 15 residues. Germline V lookup: CDR1 SGHDT, CDR2 YYEEEE. Here the CDR3 DNA reads TGTGCCAGCAGCTTGTATCTGGCGGGTGACAATGAGCAGTTCTTC. It translates to CASSLYLAGDNEQFF.

This rearrangement joins TRBV14 to TRBJ2-7, with TRBD2 as a possible D gene (6 bases). Trimming removed 6 bases at V and 3 bases at J, with 12 bases between. Germline loops: CDR1 SGHDN, CDR2 FVKESK. This CDR3 is 13 amino acids long. The CDR3 DNA is TGTGCCAGCAGGCGCGACGGGGGCTACGAGCAGTACTTC. This gives the protein CASRRDGGYEQYF.